This is a list of T cell receptor beta chains from one sample in a study of cytomegalovirus exposure and HLA in healthy donors. Repertoires were generated with immunoSEQ multiplex PCR, while TCRdb's copy carries only in-frame clones and drops some. This sample yields 250,000 to 400,000 clones, of which over 75% are seen a single time; over 0.9% belongs to the top ten. Source material: PBMCs. The receptors here all came from a man aged 30 to 45 in good health and CMV-seronegative. CDR3s include the opening cysteine and the closing phenylalanine or tryptophan. D genes are given only for firm matches. A row's size may be missing; if present it is once, few, many or a size class.

TRBV7-9,NA,TRBJ2-7,NA,TGTGCCAGCAGCTTAGGAGGTTCCGAGCAGTACTTC,CASSLGGSEQYF
TRBV11-2,NA,TRBJ2-1,TRBD1,TGTGCCAGCAGCTTAGGGGGGACAGGGGGTGCGTATGAGCAGTTCTTC,CASSLGGTGGAYEQFF
TRBV9,once,TRBJ1-1,TRBD1,TGTGCCAGCAGCCCCCCGACAGGGCCTGAAGCTTTCTTT,CASSPPTGPEAFF
TRBV4-2,once,TRBJ2-3,NA,TGTGCCAGCAGCCAAGGGGCCCTAACCGCCCCAGATACGCAGTATTTT,CASSQGALTAPDTQYF
TRBV4-1,NA,TRBJ2-3,NA,TGCGCCAGCAGCCGCCCAAGCGCTAGCACAGATACGCAGTATTTT,CASSRPSASTDTQYF
TRBV7-7,NA,TRBJ2-5,NA,TGTGCCAGCAGCTTAGAGCCCAGGGGATGGGAGACCCAGTACTTC,CASSLEPRGWETQYF
TRBV5-1,once,TRBJ2-7,NA,TGCGCCAGCAGCCCCCGCGCGGGACAGAACTCCTACGAGCAGTACTTC,CASSPRAGQNSYEQYF
TRBV11-2,once,TRBJ1-3,NA,TGTGCCAGCAGCTTATACTCTGGAAACACCATATATTTT,CASSLYSGNTIYF
TRBV5-6,NA,TRBJ2-3,TRBD1,TGTGCCAGCAGCTTGGCAGGCCGACAGGGCTTCACAGATACGCAGTATTTT,CASSLAGRQGFTDTQYF
TRBV7-2,NA,TRBJ2-3,TRBD2,TGTGCCAGCAGCCTAGGGACTAGCGGGGGGGGATTCATGGATACGCAGTATTTT,CASSLGTSGGGFMDTQYF
TRBV7-9,NA,TRBJ2-2,NA,TGTGCCAGCAGCTTGTCCCATACCGGGGAGCTGTTTTTT,CASSLSHTGELFF
TRBV4-2,once,TRBJ2-1,TRBD1,TGTGCCAGCAGCCAAGGGGGGACAGGCGACAATGAGCAGTTCTTC,CASSQGGTGDNEQFF
TRBV5-1,NA,TRBJ2-3,NA,TGCGCCAGCAGCTTGGTTGCGGGGGCGATCACAGATACGCAGTATTTT,CASSLVAGAITDTQYF
TRBV6-5,few,TRBJ1-6,NA,TGTGCCAGCAGTTTCCTATCGGGACACCGTAATTCACCCCTCCACTTT,CASSFLSGHRNSPLHF
TRBV7-9,NA,TRBJ1-1,NA,TGTGCCAGCAGCCCGAGGGACACTGAAGCTTTCTTT,CASSPRDTEAFF
TRBV5-4,NA,TRBJ2-5,NA,TGTGCCAGCAGCTTGAATGGCGGGCTAGAGACCCAGTACTTC,CASSLNGGLETQYF
TRBV10-2,NA,TRBJ1-4,NA,TGCGCCAGCAAGGGCTCCGGGGGAGGAGAAAAACTGTTTTTT,CASKGSGGGEKLFF
TRBV27,NA,TRBJ1-5,NA,TGTGCCAGCAGGCCTCAGGGTTTCAATCAGCCCCAGCATTTT,CASRPQGFNQPQHF
TRBV6-5,NA,TRBJ2-1,TRBD1,TGTGCCAGCCAGGGGGCGAATCCCTACAATGAGCAGTTCTTC,CASQGANPYNEQFF
TRBV7-2,NA,TRBJ1-5,TRBD1,TGTGCCAGCAGCCCTCAGGGGGATCAGCCCCAGCATTTT,CASSPQGDQPQHF
TRBV7-9,NA,TRBJ2-3,TRBD2,TGTGCCAGCAGCTTTTGGAAGCGGGGGGGCAATGATACGCAGTATTTT,CASSFWKRGGNDTQYF
TRBV5-6,NA,TRBJ2-3,NA,TGTGCCAGCAGCTTGGCCCTCAGGGGTCGCACAGATACGCAGTATTTT,CASSLALRGRTDTQYF
TRBV6-5,NA,TRBJ1-2,NA,TGTGCCAGCAGGAACCCTTTGGGCGGGACCTACTACACCTTC,CASRNPLGGTYYTF
TRBV5-6,NA,TRBJ1-6,NA,TGTGCCAGCAGCTTACTTACCGGGAATTCACCCCTCCACTTT,CASSLLTGNSPLHF
TRBV7-2,NA,TRBJ2-3,NA,TGTGCCAGCAGCCTACAGGGCAGGGGAACAGATACGCAGTATTTT,CASSLQGRGTDTQYF
TRBV15,NA,TRBJ2-1,TRBD2,TGTGCCACCAGCAGAGGCTTACTAGCGCCCCCCAACAATGAGCAGTTCTTC,CATSRGLLAPPNNEQFF
TRBV7-8,NA,TRBJ2-1,TRBD2,TGTGCCAGCAGCGATCCTACTAGCGGGGGGGGCCCCCGACAGTACAATGAGCAGTTCTTC,CASSDPTSGGGPRQYNEQFF
TRBV27,NA,TRBJ1-6,TRBD1,TGTGCCAGCAGTCCATCGTACGGACAGGTTAATTCACCCCTCCACTTT,CASSPSYGQVNSPLHF
TRBV12-5,NA,TRBJ2-2,NA,TGTGCTAGTGGTTTAGGGGGGGTGAAAACCGGGGAGCTGTTTTTT,CASGLGGVKTGELFF
TRBV7-9,NA,TRBJ2-1,TRBD2,TGTGCCAGCAGCTTCTTTGGGGCTAGCGGGGTGTACAGCGAGCAGTTCTTC,CASSFFGASGVYSEQFF
TRBV4-2,NA,TRBJ2-2,TRBD1,TGTGCCAGCAGCCAACCCGGGACAGGGGGAATCGGGGAGCTGTTTTTT,CASSQPGTGGIGELFF
TRBV6-5,once,TRBJ2-2,NA,TGTGCCAGTAGAACCGGGGTTATACCTGCCGGGGAGCTGTTTTTT,CASRTGVIPAGELFF
TRBV2,NA,TRBJ1-1,NA,TGTGCCAGCAGTGTATGGGAGAGCCTGAACACTGAAGCTTTCTTT,CASSVWESLNTEAFF
TRBV5-1,NA,TRBJ1-1,TRBD1,TGCGCCAGCAGCACGTTGGACAGGGAGAACACTGAAGCTTTCTTT,CASSTLDRENTEAFF
TRBV9,NA,TRBJ2-5,TRBD1,TGTGCCAGCAGCACCGGGACAGGGGATGAAGAGACCCAGTACTTC,CASSTGTGDEETQYF
TRBV6-5,NA,TRBJ2-7,TRBD1,TGTGCCAGCAGTTACGGGACAGGATACGAGCAGTACTTC,CASSYGTGYEQYF
TRBV6-5,few,TRBJ2-7,TRBD2,TGTGCCAGCAGTACACTAGCGGGGGGCTCCTACGAGCAGTACTTC,CASSTLAGGSYEQYF
TRBV7-2,NA,TRBJ1-6,TRBD1,TGTGCCAGCAGCCCAAGACAGGGGTCAGGTTCACCCCTCCACTTT,CASSPRQGSGSPLHF
TRBV5-1,NA,TRBJ1-1,NA,TGCGCCAGCAGCCCGGACATTGGGGAAGCTTTCTTT,CASSPDIGEAFF
TRBV2,once,TRBJ2-7,TRBD2,TGTGCCAGCAGCGAACCGGGACTAACTTCCTACGAGCAGTACTTC,CASSEPGLTSYEQYF
TRBV2,NA,TRBJ2-4,TRBD1,TGTGCCAGCAGTTACCCCCTACAGGGGCTAACGGCCAAAAACATTCAGTACTTC,CASSYPLQGLTAKNIQYF
TRBV5-6,NA,TRBJ1-1,TRBD1,TGTGCCAGCAGCCGGACAGGGAGGACTGAAGCTTTCTTT,CASSRTGRTEAFF
TRBV5-5,once,TRBJ1-5,NA,TGTGCCAGCAGCTTGGATGCGGATCAGCCCCAGCATTTT,CASSLDADQPQHF
TRBV30,NA,TRBJ1-6,TRBD1,TGTGCCTGGACGGGACAGGGGTATTCACCCCTCCACTTT,CAWTGQGYSPLHF